This T cell receptor beta chain was profiled in a study of T cell responses to AZD1222 COVID-19 vaccine. Study results and caveats: Dominant CD4 TCR responses targeted spike regions 160-218 and 743-854. AZD1222 recipients seropositive at baseline numbered only six or seven.

The method was immunoSEQ multiplex PCR; TCRdb's version includes in-frame clones alone and lacks a portion of them. Of 90,000 to 150,000 clones listed, more than 85% are singletons. Regarding this clone: As yet, its antigen is unknown.

The CDR3 consists of 13 residues. CDR1 is SGHTA, CDR2 FQGTGA, per germline. Trimming stripped 2 bases from V and 6 bases from J, with 10 bases between. The clonotype originates from an adult in good health. This chain uses TRBV7-3 with TRBJ2-5, with D possibly being TRBD1 (5 bases). The input for sequencing was peripheral blood, taken on day 0 of AZD1222 vaccination. CDR3: CASSLLWGQTQYF. In nucleotides, the CDR3 is TGTGCCAGCAGCTTATTATGGGGCCAGACCCAGTACTTC.